This T cell receptor beta chain was sequenced in a study of blood T cell repertoires in COVID-19. Sequencing was performed with immunoSEQ multiplex PCR; in TCRdb, only in-frame clones are kept and a portion is missing. The sample lists roughly 200,000 clones; about nine tenths were seen once. This clone has just a few counts. Trimming took off 5 bases at V and 0 bases at J, with 11 bases between the two ends. The CDR3 contains 15 residues. Germline assignment: CDR1 LNHDA and CDR2 SQIVND (reference sequence). This receptor was obtained from a man under 40 who had recovered from COVID-19. The chain carries TRBV19 and TRBJ1-5; tentatively, D is TRBD1 (6 bases). The sequenced sample consisted of PBMCs or T cells enriched from blood (not recorded which). The CDR3 nucleotides are TGTGCCAGTAGTCTGGGGGCTGGTAGCAATCAGCCCCAGCATTTT. It yields the protein CASSLGAGSNQPQHF.